This T cell receptor (beta chain) was retrieved from a study of T cells in Graves' hyperthyroidism and ophthalmopathy. CDR1 MNHEY and CDR2 SMNVEV come from the germline V gene (reference sequence). CDR3 length equals 16 residues. The trim removed 2 bases at V and 8 bases at J, leaving 7 bases unmatched. Amplified regions were TCR beta CDR3 sequences from RNA transcripts. TCR CDR3 underwent first-round RT-PCR with the HTBI primer set. TCRdb reprocessed the multiplex PCR reads via MiXCR and lists one record per CDR3 protein. This table has 700,000 or so distinct CDR3 sequences, more than 12% appearing once.

Sequencing input: blood. The genes are TRBV27 and TRBJ2-1; 12 bases are shared with TRBD2. The receptor's source is a woman aged 45-59 years with Graves' ophthalmopathy. The CDR3 DNA is TGTGCCAGCAGTTTAACTCTAGCGGGAGGGCCCTATGAGCAGTTCTTC. Its protein product is CASSLTLAGGPYEQFF.